The rows below give T cell receptor beta chains drawn from one sample of a study of breast tumors, draining lymph nodes, adjacent tissues. TCRdb ran MiXCR on the multiplex PCR reads and lists one entry per CDR3 protein. The table has approximately 300,000 distinct CDR3 sequences, more than 30% seen once. The sample comprised axillary lymph node tissue. The receptors shown here come from a female donor with breast cancer. Some clones in this sample may be carry-over from other donors' samples. CDR3s include the opening cysteine and the closing phenylalanine or tryptophan. Each record gives: V gene, J gene, clone size, D gene, CDR3 DNA, CDR3 protein. D genes are given only for firm matches. Rows give clone size only sometimes, using once, few, many, or a class for an expanded clone.

TRBV19,TRBJ2-3,many,NA,TGTGCCAGTAGTATCACACGGGAGACAGATACGCAGTATTTT,CASSITRETDTQYF
TRBV19,TRBJ1-5,many,NA,TGTGCCAGTAGTATAGGGGAGGGCCGCAATCAGCCCCAGCATTTT,CASSIGEGRNQPQHF
TRBV9,TRBJ1-4,NA,NA,TGTGCCAGCAGCGTAGGGTTCACGAATAGTAATGAGAAACTGTTTTTT,CASSVGFTNSNEKLFF
TRBV7-2,TRBJ1-2,many,NA,TGTGCCAGCAGCTCACGGGCTTACTATGGCTACACCTTC,CASSSRAYYGYTF
TRBV6-6,TRBJ1-2,many,NA,TGTGCCAGCAGTCTTACAGAGATCTATGGCTACACCTTC,CASSLTEIYGYTF
TRBV9,TRBJ2-1,many,TRBD2,TGTGCCAGCAGCGTCTCCAGCGGGAGACACAATGAGCAGTTCTTC,CASSVSSGRHNEQFF
TRBV3-1,TRBJ2-7,few,NA,TGTGCCAGCAGTCAAACGGGGATGGTGCAGTACTTC,CASSQTGMVQYF
TRBV15,TRBJ2-1,once,NA,TGCGCCACCAGCAGAGATCGGAGACCCCACCTCGGGCTCTTC,CATSRDRRPHLGLF
TRBV30,TRBJ2-2,many,NA,TGTGCCTGGATAAACCGTCCCGGGGAGCTGTTTTTT,CAWINRPGELFF
TRBV2,TRBJ1-1,NA,TRBD1,TGTGCCAGCAGTCAAGACAGGGGGGACACTGAAGCTTTCTTT,CASSQDRGDTEAFF